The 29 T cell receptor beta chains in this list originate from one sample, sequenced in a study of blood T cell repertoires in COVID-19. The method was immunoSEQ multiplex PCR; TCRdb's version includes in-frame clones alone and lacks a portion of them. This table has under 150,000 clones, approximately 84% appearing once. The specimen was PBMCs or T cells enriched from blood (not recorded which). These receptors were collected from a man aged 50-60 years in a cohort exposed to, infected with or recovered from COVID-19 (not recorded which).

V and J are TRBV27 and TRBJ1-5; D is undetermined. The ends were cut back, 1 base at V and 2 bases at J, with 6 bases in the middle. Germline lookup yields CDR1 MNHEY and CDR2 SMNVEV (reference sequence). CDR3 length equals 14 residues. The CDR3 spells CASSLWPGNQPQHF. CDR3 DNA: TGTGCCAGCAGTTTATGGCCTGGCAATCAGCCCCAGCATTTT.

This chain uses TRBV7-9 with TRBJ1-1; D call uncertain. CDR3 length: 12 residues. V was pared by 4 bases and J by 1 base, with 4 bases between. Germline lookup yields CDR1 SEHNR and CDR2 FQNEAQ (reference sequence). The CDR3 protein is CASSSENTEAFF. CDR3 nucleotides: TGTGCCAGCAGCTCAGAGAACACTGAAGCTTTCTTT.

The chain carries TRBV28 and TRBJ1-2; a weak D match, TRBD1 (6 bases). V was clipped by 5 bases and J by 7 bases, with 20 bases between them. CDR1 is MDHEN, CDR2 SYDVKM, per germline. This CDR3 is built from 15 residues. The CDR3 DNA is TGTGCCAGCAGTAACTACGTGGACAGTCGTGGTGGCTACACCTTC. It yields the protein CASSNYVDSRGGYTF.

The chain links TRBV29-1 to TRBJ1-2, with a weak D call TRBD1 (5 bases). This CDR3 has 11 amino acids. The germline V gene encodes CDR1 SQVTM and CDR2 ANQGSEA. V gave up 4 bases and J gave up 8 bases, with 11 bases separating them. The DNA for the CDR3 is TGCAGCGTTGTTGCGGGGCAGGGCTACACCTTC. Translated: CSVVAGQGYTF.

CDR3 protein: CASSQSQQLTSYNEQFF. DNA of the CDR3: TGTGCCAGCAGCCAATCGCAACAGCTTACCTCCTACAATGAGCAGTTCTTC. The rearrangement uses TRBV4-2 and TRBJ2-1; D remains ambiguous. The germline V and J ends were trimmed by 2 bases and 0 bases, with 14 bases remaining between them. CDR1 is LGHNA, CDR2 YNFKEQ, per germline. There are 17 residues in the CDR3.

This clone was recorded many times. The CDR3 protein is CASSKTGPYTDTQYF. The CDR3 bases are TGTGCCAGCAGCAAGACAGGGCCCTACACAGATACGCAGTATTTT. The gene calls are TRBV5-4 and TRBJ2-3; 7 nucleotides agree with TRBD1. Germline V gene lookup returns CDR1 SGHNT and CDR2 YYREEE (reference sequence). V dropped 4 bases and J dropped 2; count of bases not matched to a gene: 7. The CDR3 has 15 residues.

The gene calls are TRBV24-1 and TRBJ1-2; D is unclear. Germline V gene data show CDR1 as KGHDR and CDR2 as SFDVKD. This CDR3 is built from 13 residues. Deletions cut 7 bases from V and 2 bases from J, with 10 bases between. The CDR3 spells CATRADANYGYTF. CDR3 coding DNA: TGTGCCACCAGAGCGGACGCGAACTATGGCTACACCTTC.

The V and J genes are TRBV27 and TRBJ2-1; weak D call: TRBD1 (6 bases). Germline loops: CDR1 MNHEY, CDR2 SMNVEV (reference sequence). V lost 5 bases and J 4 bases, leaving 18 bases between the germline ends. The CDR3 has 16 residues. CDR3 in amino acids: CASSRFGQNLYNEQFF. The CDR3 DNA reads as TGTGCCAGCAGTCGCTTTGGACAGAATTTATACAATGAGCAGTTCTTC.

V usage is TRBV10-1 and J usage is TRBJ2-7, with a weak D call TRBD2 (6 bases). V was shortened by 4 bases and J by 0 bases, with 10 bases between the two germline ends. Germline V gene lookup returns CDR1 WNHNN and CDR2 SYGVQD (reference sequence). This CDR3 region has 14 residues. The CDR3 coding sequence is TGCGCCAGCAGTGTGCTAGCGCGCTCCTACGAGCAGTACTTC. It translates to CASSVLARSYEQYF.

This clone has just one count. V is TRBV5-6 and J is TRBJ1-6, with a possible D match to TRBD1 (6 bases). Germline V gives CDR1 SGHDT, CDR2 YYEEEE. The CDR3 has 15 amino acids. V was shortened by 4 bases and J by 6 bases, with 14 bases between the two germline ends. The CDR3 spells CASSEQTGTNSPLHF. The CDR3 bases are TGTGCCAGCAGCGAACAAACAGGGACTAATTCACCCCTCCACTTT.

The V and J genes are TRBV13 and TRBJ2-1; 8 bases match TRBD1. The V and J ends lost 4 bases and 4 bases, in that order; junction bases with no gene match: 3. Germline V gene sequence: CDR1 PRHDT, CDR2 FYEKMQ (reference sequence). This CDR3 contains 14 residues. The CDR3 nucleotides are TGTGCCAGCAGCTCCGGGACAGGATACAATGAGCAGTTCTTC. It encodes CASSSGTGYNEQFF.

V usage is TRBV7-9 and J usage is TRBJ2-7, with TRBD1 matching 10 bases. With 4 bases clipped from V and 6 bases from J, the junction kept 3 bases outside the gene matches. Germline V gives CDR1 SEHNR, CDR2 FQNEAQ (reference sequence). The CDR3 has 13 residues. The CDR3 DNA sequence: TGTGCCAGCAGCTCCGGGACAGGGGCCGAGCAGTACTTC. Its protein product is CASSSGTGAEQYF.

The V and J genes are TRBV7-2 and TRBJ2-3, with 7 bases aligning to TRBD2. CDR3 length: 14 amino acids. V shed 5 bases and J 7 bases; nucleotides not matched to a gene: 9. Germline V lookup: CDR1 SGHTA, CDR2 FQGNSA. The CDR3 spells CASSAWEGLNTQYF. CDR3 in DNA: TGTGCCAGCAGCGCCTGGGAGGGCCTAAATACGCAGTATTTT.

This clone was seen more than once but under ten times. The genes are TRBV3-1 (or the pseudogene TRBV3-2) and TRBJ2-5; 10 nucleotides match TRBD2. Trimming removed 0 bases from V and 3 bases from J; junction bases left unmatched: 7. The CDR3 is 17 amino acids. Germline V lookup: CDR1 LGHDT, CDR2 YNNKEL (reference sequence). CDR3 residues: CASSQDRGLAGEETQYF. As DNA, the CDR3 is TGTGCCAGCAGCCAAGATCGAGGGCTAGCGGGAGAAGAGACCCAGTACTTC.

DNA for the CDR3: TGTGCCAGCAGTGACGAGGGCAGATATAGCAATCAGCCCCAGCATTTT. Protein sequence: CASSDEGRYSNQPQHF. The V gene is TRBV6-4, the J gene TRBJ1-5; D not resolved. Trimming removed 2 bases at V and 0 bases at J, with 11 bases between. The CDR3 loop spans 16 amino acids. In germline, CDR1 is MRHNA, CDR2 SNTAGT.

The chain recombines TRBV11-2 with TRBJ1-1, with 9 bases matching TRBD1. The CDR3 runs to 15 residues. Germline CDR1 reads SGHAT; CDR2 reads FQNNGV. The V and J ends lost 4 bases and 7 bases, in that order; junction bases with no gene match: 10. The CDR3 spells CASSSPTGGLGEAFF. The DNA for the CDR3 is TGTGCCAGCAGCTCGCCGACAGGGGGTCTGGGTGAAGCTTTCTTT.

CDR3 bases: TGCGCCAGCAGCCCAGGACAGGGGAACACTGAAGCTTTCTTT. Encoded protein: CASSPGQGNTEAFF. The gene calls are TRBV4-3 and TRBJ1-1; TRBD1 agrees at 8 bases. The CDR3 runs 14 residues. The V segment lost 4 bases and the J segment 1 base; nucleotides outside the gene matches: 2. The germline CDR1 and CDR2 sequences are LGHNA and YSLEER.

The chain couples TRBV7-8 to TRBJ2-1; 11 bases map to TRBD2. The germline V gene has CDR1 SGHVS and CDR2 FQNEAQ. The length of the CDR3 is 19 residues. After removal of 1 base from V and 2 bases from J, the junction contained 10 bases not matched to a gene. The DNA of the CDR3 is TGTGCCAGCAGCTTAGGACAGGGGGGGACTAGCGGACCCTACAATGAGCAGTTCTTC. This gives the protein CASSLGQGGTSGPYNEQFF.

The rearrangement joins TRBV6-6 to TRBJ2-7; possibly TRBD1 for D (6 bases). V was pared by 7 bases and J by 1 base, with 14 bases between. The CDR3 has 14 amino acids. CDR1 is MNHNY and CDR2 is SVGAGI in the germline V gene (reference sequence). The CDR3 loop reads CASTSAQGSYEQYF. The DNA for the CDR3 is TGTGCCAGCACCTCGGCCCAGGGGTCCTACGAGCAGTACTTC.

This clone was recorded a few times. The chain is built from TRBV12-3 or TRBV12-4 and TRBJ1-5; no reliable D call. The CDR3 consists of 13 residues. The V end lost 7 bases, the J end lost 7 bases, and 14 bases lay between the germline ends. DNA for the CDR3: TGTGCCAGCACGGAGGCAGCGCGGCAGCCCCAGCATTTT. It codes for CASTEAARQPQHF.

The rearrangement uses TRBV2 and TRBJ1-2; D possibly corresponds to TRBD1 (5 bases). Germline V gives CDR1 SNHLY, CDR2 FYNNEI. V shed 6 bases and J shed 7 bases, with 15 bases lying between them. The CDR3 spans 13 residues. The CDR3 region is CASSPGSGFGYTF. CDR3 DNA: TGTGCCAGCAGCCCAGGGTCAGGTTTTGGCTACACCTTC.

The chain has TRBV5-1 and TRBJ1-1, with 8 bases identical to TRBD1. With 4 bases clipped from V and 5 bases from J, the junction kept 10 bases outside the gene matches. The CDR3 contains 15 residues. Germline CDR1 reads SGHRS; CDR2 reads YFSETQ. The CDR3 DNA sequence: TGCGCCAGCAGCCCAGACAGGGGAGGGGGTACTGAAGCTTTCTTT. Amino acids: CASSPDRGGGTEAFF.

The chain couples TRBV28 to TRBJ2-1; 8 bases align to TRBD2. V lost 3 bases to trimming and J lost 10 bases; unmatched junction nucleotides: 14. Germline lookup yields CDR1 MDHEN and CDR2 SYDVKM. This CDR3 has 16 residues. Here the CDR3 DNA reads TGTGCCAGCAGTTTGGGGGTCGGAGCGGGAGTATGGGAGCAGTTCTTC. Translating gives CASSLGVGAGVWEQFF.

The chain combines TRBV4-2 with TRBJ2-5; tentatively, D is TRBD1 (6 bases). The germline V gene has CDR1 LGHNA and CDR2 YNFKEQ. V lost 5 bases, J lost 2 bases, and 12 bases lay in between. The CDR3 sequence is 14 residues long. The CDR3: CASSWGPGQETQYF. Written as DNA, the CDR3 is TGTGCCAGCAGCTGGGGGCCGGGGCAAGAGACCCAGTACTTC.

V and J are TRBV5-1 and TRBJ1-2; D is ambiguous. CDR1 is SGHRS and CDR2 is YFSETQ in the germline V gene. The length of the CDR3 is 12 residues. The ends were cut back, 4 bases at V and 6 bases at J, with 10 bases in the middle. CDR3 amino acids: CASSPIGDGYTF. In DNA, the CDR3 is TGCGCCAGCAGCCCGATCGGGGATGGCTACACCTTC.

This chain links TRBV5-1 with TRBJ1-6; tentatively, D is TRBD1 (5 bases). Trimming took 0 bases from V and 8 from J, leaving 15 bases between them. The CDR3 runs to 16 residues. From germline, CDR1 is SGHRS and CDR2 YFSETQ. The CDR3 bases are TGCGCCAGCAGCTTGGCCGGGGGAGGTTCGGATTCACCCCTCCACTTT. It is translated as CASSLAGGGSDSPLHF.

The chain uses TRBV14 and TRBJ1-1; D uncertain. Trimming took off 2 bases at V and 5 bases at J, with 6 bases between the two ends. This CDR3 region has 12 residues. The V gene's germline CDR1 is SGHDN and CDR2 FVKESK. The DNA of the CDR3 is TGTGCCAGCAGCCAATCCAGGACTGAAGCTTTCTTT. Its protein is CASSQSRTEAFF.

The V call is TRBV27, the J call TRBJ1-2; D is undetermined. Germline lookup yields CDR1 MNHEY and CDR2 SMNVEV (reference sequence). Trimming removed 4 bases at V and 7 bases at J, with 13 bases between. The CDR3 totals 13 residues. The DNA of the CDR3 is TGTGCCAGCAGTTATACGAGGGCTGGTGGCTACACCTTC. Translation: CASSYTRAGGYTF.

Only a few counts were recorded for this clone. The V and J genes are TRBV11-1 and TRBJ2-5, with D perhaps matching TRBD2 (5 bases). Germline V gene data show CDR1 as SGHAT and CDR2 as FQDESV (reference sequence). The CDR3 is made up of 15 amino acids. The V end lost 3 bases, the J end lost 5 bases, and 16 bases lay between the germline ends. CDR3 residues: CASSFLGGGGETQYF. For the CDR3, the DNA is TGTGCCAGCAGCTTTCTTGGCGGAGGCGGGGAGACCCAGTACTTC.